This TCR beta chain derives from a study of OX40 agonist ivuxolimab in advanced cancers. With respect to the entire study: Ivuxolimab was an agonistic, fully human IgG2 monoclonal antibody directed against OX40 (CD134), a costimulatory receptor. Partial responses occurred in three dose-escalation patients: two with cutaneous melanoma and one with hepatocellular carcinoma. A male proportion of around 83% and a mean age of approximately 55 years, ranging from roughly 23 to 79, were recorded for the dose-escalation cohort. Patients were allowed to have had prior anti-PD-1, anti-PD-L1 or anti-CTLA-4 therapy, and roughly 40% of the dose-escalation patients had been treated with checkpoint inhibitors. Among the approximately 54 dose-escalation patients, approximately 20 had hepatocellular carcinoma, about 15 melanoma, 9 renal cell carcinoma and 9 head and neck cancer. The paper reports the monotherapy dose-escalation portion (N of about 52 patients) of the phase I ivuxolimab trial. Intravenous ivuxolimab was administered to patients every 2 weeks at six dose levels: 0.01, 0.1, 0.3, 1.5, 3 and 10 mg/kg. Peripheral TCRbeta sequencing aimed to test whether ivuxolimab altered TCR sequence diversity and caused clonal T-cell expansion.

Patients with autoimmune disease history or receiving systemic immunosuppression were excluded from the trial. Peripheral blood for TCR sequencing was drawn from every dose cohort at baseline, at cycle 4 day 1 and at cycle 7 day 1. The samples were taken from a phase I, first-in-human, multicenter, open-label dose-escalation trial of ivuxolimab. Adults with locally advanced or metastatic melanoma, renal cell carcinoma, hepatocellular carcinoma or head and neck squamous cell carcinoma were enrolled in the trial. Before TCR sequencing, CD4+ T cells and CD8+ T cells from peripheral blood were sorted into separate populations. Note on this clone: Its antigen remains unidentified. Nothing much larger sits one base from this clone, and base qualities are not available.

Results and caveats for the whole study, not just this receptor: After ivuxolimab, CD8+ T cells had more expanded clones than CD4+ T cells on average. Low levels of normalized T-cell clonal expansion were also seen in some patients who did not respond. Partial responders in the 0.1-3.0 mg/kg groups had among the lowest normalized peripheral clonal expansion, especially among CD8+ T cells. At doses of 0.1 to 3.0 mg/kg, clonal expansion of both CD4+ and CD8+ T cells in blood was seen between baseline and week 6. Which antigens the clonally expanded peripheral T cells were specific for was not determined.

For sequencing of the TCRbeta CDR3 region, genomic DNA was extracted from the sorted cells. The immunoSEQ Assay was used to sequence the TCRbeta CDR3 regions. In TCRdb, the immuneACCESS table is reduced to in-frame sequences with V and J assigned. These tables do not hold every clone; where another copy was compared, an unresolved V gene accounts for under half, and the others remain unexplained. Recorded for this sample are over 40,000 clones; almost 85% of them occurred a single time. The top ten clones comprise 3.5% to 5.5% of the sample. The origin of this receptor is an adult with an advanced solid tumor such as melanoma, head and neck, liver or kidney cancer. The material sequenced was CD4+ or CD8+ T cells sorted from blood, taken in a trial of the OX40 agonist ivuxolimab.

The CDR3 protein: CASSHRVEGTQYF. The DNA is TGCGCCAGCAGCCATCGAGTGGAGGGTACGCAGTATTTT. The chain joins TRBV4-3 to TRBJ2-3, with a weak D call of TRBD2 (6 bases match). The CDR3 contains 13 residues, cysteine and phenylalanine counted. Only CDR3 DNA is held: 39 bases, read in frame from base 1. V sheds 3 bases and J sheds 8 bases, leaving 12 bases between their ends. Reading the germline V gene gives CDR1 LGHNA and CDR2 YSLEER.